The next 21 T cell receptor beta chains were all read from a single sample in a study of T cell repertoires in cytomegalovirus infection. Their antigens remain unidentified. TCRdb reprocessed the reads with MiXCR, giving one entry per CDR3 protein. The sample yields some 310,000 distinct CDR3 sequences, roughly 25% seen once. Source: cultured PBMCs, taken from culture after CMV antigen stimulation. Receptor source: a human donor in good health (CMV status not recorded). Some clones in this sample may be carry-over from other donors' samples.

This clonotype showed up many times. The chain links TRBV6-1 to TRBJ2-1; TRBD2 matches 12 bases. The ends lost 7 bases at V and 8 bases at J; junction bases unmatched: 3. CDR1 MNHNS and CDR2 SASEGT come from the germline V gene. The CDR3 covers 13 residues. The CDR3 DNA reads TGTGCCAGCATACTAGCGGGAGGAGATGAGCAGTTCTTC. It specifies CASILAGGDEQFF.

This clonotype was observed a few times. The CDR3 region has the DNA TGTGCCAGCAGTTGGACAGGAAAAGCTTTCTTT. Its protein product is CASSWTGKAFF. The gene calls are TRBV28 and TRBJ1-1, with 7 bases matching TRBD1. CDR1 MDHEN and CDR2 SYDVKM come from the germline V gene. Trimming removed 4 bases from V and 9 bases from J; junction bases left unmatched: 2. This CDR3 has 11 amino acids.

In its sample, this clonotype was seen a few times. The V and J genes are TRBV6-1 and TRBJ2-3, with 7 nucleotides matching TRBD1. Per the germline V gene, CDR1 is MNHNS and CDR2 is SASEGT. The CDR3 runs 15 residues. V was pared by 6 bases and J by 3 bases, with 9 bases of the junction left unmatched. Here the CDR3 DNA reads TGTGCCAGCAGCAGGACAGGTTTGGGGACAGATACGCAGTATTTT. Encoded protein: CASSRTGLGTDTQYF.

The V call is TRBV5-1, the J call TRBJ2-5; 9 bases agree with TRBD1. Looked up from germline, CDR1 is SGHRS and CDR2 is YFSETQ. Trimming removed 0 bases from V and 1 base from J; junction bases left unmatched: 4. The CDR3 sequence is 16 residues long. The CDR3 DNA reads TGCGCCAGCAGCTTGGCCGCGACAGGGGGCCAAGAGACCCAGTACTTC. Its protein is CASSLAATGGQETQYF.

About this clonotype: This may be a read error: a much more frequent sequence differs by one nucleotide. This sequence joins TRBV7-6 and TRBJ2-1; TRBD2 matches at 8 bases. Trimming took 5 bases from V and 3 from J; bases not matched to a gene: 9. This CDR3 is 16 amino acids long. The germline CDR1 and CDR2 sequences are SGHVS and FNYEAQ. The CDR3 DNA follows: TGTGCCAGCAGCCCTTGGACTAGCAGACTCTACAATGAGCAGTTCTTC. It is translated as CASSPWTSRLYNEQFF.

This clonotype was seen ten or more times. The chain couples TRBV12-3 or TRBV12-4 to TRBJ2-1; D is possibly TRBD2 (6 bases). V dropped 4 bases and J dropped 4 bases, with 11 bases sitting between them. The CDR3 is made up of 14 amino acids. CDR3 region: CASSSPAGYNEQFF. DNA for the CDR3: TGTGCCAGCAGTTCCCCCGCGGGGTACAATGAGCAGTTCTTC.

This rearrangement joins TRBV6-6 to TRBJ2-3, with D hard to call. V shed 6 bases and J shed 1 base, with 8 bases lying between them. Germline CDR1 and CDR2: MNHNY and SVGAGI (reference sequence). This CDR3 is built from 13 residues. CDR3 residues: CASSQLGTDTQYF. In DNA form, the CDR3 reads TGTGCCAGCAGCCAGTTGGGCACAGATACGCAGTATTTT.

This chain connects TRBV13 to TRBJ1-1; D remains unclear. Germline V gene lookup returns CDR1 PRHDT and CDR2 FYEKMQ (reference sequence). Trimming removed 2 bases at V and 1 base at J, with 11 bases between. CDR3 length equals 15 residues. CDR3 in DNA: TGTGCCAGCAGCTTACGCTCGGCGGGGAACACTGAAGCTTTCTTT. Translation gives CASSLRSAGNTEAFF.

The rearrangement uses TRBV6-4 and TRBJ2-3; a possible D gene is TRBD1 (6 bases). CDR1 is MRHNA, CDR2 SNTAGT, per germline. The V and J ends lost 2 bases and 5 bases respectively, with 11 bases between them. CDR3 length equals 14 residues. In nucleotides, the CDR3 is TGTGCCAGCAGTGACCACGGGGACAAAGATACGCAGTATTTT. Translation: CASSDHGDKDTQYF.

This chain's CDR3 is CASKQPGRLNTGELFF. The CDR3 DNA follows: TGTGCCAGCAAGCAACCCGGAAGGCTTAACACCGGGGAGCTGTTTTTT. The chain joins TRBV6-2 or TRBV6-3 to TRBJ2-2; D is uncertain. Germline CDR1 and CDR2: MNHEY and SVGEGT. The CDR3 sequence is 16 residues long. V lost 7 bases and J lost 2, with 17 bases in between.

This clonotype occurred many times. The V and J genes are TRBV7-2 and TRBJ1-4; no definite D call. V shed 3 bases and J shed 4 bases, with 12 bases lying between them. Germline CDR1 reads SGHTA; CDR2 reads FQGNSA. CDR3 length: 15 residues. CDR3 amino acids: CASSFRGRSNEKLFF. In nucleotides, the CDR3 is TGTGCCAGCAGCTTTCGGGGAAGAAGTAATGAAAAACTGTTTTTT. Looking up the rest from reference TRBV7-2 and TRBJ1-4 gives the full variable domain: GAGVSQSPSNKVTEKGKDVELRCDPISGHTALYWYRQSLGQGLEFLIYFQGNSAPDKSGLPSDRFSAERTGGSVSTLTIQRTQQEDSAVYLCASSFRGRSNEKLFFGSGTQLSVL.

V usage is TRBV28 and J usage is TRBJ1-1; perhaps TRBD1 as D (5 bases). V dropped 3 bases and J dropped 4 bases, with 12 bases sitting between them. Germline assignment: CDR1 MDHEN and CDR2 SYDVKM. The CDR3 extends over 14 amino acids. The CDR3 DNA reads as TGTGCCAGCAGTTTCGCCCAGGGAGGCACTGAAGCTTTCTTT. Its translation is CASSFAQGGTEAFF.

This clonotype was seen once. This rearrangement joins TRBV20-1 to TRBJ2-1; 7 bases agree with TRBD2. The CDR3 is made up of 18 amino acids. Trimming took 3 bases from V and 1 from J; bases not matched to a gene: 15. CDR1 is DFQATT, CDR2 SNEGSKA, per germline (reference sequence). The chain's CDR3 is CSASSSGKSRTSYNEQFF. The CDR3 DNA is TGCAGTGCTAGTAGCAGCGGGAAATCCCGAACATCCTACAATGAGCAGTTCTTC.

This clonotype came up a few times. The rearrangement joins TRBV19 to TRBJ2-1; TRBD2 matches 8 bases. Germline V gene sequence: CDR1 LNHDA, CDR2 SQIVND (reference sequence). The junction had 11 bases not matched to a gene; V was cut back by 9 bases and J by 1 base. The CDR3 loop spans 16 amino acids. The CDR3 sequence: CASQYPGTSSYNEQFF. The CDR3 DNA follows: TGTGCCAGCCAATACCCCGGGACTAGTTCCTACAATGAGCAGTTCTTC.

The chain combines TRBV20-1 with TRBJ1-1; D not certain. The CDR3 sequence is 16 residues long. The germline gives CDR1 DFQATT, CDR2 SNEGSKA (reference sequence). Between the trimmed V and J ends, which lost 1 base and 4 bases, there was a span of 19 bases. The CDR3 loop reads CSARAQEDFLGTEAFF. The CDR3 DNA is TGCAGTGCTAGAGCCCAGGAGGATTTCCTGGGCACTGAAGCTTTCTTT.

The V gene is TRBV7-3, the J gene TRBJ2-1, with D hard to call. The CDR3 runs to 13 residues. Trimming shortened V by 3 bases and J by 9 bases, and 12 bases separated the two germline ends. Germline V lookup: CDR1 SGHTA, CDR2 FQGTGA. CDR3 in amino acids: CASSFRQVSEQFF. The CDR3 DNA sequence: TGTGCCAGCAGCTTCAGGCAGGTCAGTGAGCAGTTCTTC.

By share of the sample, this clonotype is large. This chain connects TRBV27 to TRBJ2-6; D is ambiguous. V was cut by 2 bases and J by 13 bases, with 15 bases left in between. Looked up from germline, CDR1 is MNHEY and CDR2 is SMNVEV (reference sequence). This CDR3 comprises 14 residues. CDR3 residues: CASSLGSAARVLTF. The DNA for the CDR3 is TGTGCCAGCAGTTTAGGAAGTGCCGCCCGGGTCCTGACTTTC.

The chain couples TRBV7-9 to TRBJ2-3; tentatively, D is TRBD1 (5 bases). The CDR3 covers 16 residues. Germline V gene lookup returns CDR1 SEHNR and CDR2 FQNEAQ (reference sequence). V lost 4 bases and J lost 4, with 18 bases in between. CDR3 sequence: CASSSTLQGGPDTQYF. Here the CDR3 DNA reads TGTGCCAGCAGCTCAACCCTCCAGGGTGGGCCAGATACGCAGTATTTT.

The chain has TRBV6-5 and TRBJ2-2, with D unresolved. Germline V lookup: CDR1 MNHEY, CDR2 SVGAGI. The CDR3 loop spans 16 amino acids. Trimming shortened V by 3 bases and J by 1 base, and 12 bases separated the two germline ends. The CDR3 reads CASSYSGGLNTGELFF. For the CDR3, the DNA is TGTGCCAGCAGTTATTCGGGCGGATTGAACACCGGGGAGCTGTTTTTT.

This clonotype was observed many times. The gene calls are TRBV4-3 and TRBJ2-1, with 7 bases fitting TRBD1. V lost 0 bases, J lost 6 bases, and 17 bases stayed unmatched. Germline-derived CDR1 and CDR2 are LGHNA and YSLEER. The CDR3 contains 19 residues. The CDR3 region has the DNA TGCGCCAGCAGCCAAGATCGGTTCAGGGGGTTTAGCTGGAGCAATGAGCAGTTCTTC. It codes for CASSQDRFRGFSWSNEQFF.

CDR3 coding DNA: TGTGCCAGCAGTGTGGACGGACTCTATGGCTACACCTTC. As protein: CASSVDGLYGYTF. The V gene is TRBV6-2 or TRBV6-3, the J gene TRBJ1-2; D uncertain. The CDR3 covers 13 residues. Germline lookup yields CDR1 MNHEY and CDR2 SVGEGT. V lost 5 bases to trimming and J lost 4 bases, with 11 bases between them.